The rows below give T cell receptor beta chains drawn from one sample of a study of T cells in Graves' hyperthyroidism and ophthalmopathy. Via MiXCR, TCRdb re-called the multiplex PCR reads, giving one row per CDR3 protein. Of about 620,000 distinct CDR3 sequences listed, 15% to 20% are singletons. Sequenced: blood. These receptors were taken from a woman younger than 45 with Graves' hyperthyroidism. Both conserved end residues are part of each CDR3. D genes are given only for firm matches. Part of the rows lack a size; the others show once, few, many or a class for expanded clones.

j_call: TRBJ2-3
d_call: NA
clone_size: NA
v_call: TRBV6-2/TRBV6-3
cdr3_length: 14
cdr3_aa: CASSYSIGEWTQYF
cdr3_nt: TGTGCCAGCAGTTACTCGATAGGTGAATGGACGCAGTATTTT

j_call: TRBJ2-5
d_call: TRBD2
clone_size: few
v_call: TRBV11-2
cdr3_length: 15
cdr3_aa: CASRLTAGGAETQYF
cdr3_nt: TGTGCCAGCAGGTTAACGGCGGGAGGGGCGGAGACCCAGTACTTC

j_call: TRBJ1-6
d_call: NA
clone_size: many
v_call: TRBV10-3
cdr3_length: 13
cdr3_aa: CAISEQGNSPLHF
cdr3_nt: TGTGCCATCAGTGAGCAGGGGAATTCACCCCTCCACTTT

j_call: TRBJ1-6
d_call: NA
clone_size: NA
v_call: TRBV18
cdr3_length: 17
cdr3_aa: CASSPLAPSSYNSPLHF
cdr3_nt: TGTGCCAGCTCACCTCTCGCTCCTAGCTCCTATAATTCACCCCTCCACTTT

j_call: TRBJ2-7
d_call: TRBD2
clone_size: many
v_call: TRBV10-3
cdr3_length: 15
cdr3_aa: CAISDPTSGGLEQYF
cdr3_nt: TGTGCCATCAGTGATCCGACTAGCGGTGGACTCGAGCAGTACTTC

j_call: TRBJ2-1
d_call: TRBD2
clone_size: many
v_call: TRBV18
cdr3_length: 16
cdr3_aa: CASSRGLAEASNEQFF
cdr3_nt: TGTGCCAGCTCACGGGGACTAGCGGAGGCCTCCAATGAGCAGTTCTTC

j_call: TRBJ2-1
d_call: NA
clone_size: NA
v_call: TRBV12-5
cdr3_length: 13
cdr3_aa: CASGLDKYNEQFF
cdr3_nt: TGTGCTAGTGGTTTGGACAAATACAATGAGCAGTTCTTC

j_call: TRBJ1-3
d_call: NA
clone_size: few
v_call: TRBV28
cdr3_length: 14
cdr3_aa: CASGSPASGNTIYF
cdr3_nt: TGTGCCAGCGGCTCGCCGGCCTCTGGAAACACCATATATTTT

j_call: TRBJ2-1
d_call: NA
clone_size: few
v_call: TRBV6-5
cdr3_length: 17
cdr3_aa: CASSYTLDRHSYNEQFF
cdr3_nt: TGTGCCAGCAGTTACACACTGGACCGTCACTCCTACAATGAGCAGTTCTTC

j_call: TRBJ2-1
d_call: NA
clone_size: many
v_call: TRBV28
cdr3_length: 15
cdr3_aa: CASSLQRVPFGEQFF
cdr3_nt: TGTGCCAGCAGTTTACAGCGGGTCCCCTTCGGTGAGCAGTTCTTC

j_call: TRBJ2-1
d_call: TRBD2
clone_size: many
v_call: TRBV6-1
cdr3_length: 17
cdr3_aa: CATQGPPLAGGSGEQFF
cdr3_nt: TGTGCCACGCAGGGGCCCCCTTTAGCGGGAGGGTCGGGTGAGCAGTTCTTC

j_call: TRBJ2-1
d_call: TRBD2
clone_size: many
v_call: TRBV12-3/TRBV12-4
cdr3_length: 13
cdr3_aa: CATLVLARDEQFF
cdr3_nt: TGTGCCACTTTGGTACTAGCGAGGGATGAGCAGTTCTTC

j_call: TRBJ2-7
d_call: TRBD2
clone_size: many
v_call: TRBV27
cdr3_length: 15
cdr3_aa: CASSSSPSGSYEQYF
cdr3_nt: TGTGCCAGCAGTTCCTCCCCTAGCGGGAGCTACGAGCAGTACTTC

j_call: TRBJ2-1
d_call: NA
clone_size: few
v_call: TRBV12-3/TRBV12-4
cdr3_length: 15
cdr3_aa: CASSQPSDSHNEQFF
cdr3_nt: TGTGCCAGCAGTCAACCCTCTGACAGTCACAATGAGCAGTTCTTC

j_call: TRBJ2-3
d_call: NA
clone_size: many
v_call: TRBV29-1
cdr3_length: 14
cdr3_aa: CSVEEQGGTDTQYF
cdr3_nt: TGCAGCGTTGAGGAACAGGGTGGCACAGATACGCAGTATTTT

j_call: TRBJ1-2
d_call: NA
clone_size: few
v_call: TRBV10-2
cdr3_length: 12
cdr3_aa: CASSESRYGYTF
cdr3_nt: TGCGCCAGCAGTGAGTCGAGATATGGCTACACCTTC

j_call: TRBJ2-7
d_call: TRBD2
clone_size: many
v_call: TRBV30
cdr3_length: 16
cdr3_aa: CAWTHRGGLAGSEQYF
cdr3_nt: TGTGCCTGGACGCACAGGGGGGGACTAGCGGGAAGCGAGCAGTACTTC

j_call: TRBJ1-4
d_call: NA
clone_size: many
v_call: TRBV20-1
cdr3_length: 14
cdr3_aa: CSADDRRTNEKLFF
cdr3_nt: TGCAGTGCAGACGACAGGAGAACTAATGAAAAACTGTTTTTT

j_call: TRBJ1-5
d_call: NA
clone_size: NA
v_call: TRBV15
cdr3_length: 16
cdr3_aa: CATSKGPGYSNQPQHF
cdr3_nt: TGTGCCACCAGCAAGGGACCTGGATATAGCAATCAGCCCCAGCATTTT

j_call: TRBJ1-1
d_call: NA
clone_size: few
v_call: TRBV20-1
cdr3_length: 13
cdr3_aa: CSARDVENTEAFF
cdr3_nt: TGCAGTGCTAGAGATGTGGAGAACACTGAAGCTTTCTTT

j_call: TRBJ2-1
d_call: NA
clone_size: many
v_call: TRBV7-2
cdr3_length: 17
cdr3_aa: CASSLGLLATRKGEQFF
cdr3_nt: TGTGCCAGCAGCTTGGGTCTTCTAGCGACAAGAAAGGGTGAGCAGTTCTTC

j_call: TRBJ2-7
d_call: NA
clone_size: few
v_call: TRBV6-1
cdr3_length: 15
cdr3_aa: CASSAREGSSYEQYF
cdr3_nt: TGTGCCAGCAGTGCCCGAGAGGGGAGCTCCTACGAGCAGTACTTC

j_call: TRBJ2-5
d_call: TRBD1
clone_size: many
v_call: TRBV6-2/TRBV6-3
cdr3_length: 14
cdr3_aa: CASSRRQGLETQYF
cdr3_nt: TGTGCCAGCAGCCGCCGACAGGGGTTGGAGACCCAGTACTTC

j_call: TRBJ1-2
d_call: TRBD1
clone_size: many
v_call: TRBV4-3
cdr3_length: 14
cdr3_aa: CASSQETGNYGYTF
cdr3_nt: TGCGCCAGCAGCCAAGAGACAGGGAACTATGGCTACACCTTC

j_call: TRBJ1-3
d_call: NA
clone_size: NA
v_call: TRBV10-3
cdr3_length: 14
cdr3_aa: CAISELGSGNTIYF
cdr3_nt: TGTGCCATCAGTGAACTGGGATCTGGAAACACCATATATTTT

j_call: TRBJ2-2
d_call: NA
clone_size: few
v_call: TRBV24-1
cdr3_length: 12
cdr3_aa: CATRDGLGELFF
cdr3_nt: TGTGCCACCCGGGACGGGCTGGGGGAGCTGTTTTTT

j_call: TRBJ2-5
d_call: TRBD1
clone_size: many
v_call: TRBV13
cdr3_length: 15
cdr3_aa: CASSTRQGAGETQYF
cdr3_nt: TGTGCCAGCAGCACCCGACAGGGGGCGGGAGAGACCCAGTACTTC

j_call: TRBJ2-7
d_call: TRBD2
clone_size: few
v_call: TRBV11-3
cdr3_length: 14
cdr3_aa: CASSVTGRTYEQYF
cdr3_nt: TGTGCCAGCAGCGTCACCGGGAGGACCTACGAGCAGTACTTC

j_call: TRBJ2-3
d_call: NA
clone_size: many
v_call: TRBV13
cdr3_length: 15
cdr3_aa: CASRWGVESTDTQYF
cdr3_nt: TGTGCCAGCAGATGGGGAGTCGAAAGCACAGATACGCAGTATTTT

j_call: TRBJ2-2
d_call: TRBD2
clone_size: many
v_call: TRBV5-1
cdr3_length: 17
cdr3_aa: CASSLWGLAANTGELFF
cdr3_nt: TGCGCCAGCAGCTTGTGGGGCCTAGCGGCGAACACCGGGGAGCTGTTTTTT

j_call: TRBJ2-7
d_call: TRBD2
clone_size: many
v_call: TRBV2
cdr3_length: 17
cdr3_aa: CASSGSLGGLGSYEQYF
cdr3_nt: TGTGCCAGCAGTGGTAGTCTTGGGGGACTAGGGTCCTACGAGCAGTACTTC

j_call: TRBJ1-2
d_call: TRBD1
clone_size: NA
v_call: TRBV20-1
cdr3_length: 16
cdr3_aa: CSASQTGRYLYYGYTF
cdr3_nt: TGCAGTGCTAGCCAGACAGGGAGATATCTTTACTATGGCTACACCTTC

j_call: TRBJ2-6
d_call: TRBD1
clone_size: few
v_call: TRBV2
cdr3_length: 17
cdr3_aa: CASSSGQGARGANVLTF
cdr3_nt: TGTGCCAGCAGTTCGGGACAGGGGGCGCGCGGGGCCAACGTCCTGACTTTC

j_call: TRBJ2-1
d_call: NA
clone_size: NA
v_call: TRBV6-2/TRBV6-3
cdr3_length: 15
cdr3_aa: CASSRRHASYNEQFF
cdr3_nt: TGTGCCAGCAGCCGACGGCACGCCTCCTACAATGAGCAGTTCTTC

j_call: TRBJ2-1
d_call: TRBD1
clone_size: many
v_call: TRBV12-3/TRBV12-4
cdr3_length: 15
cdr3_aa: CATHPRTGLNNEQFF
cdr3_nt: TGTGCCACCCACCCTCGGACAGGGCTTAACAATGAGCAGTTCTTC

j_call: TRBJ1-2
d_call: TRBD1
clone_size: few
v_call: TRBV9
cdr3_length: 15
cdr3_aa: CASSGRQGSVYGYTF
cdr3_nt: TGTGCCAGCAGCGGGCGACAGGGGAGCGTCTATGGCTACACCTTC

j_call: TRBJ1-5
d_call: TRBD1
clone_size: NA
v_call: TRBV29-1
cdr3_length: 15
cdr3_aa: CSVVIQGDLNQPQHF
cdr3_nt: TGCAGCGTTGTAATCCAGGGGGATCTCAATCAGCCCCAGCATTTT

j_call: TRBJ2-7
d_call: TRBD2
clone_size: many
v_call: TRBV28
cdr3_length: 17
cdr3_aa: CASSSILPTSGRFEQYF
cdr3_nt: TGTGCCAGCAGTTCGATACTACCGACTAGCGGGAGATTCGAGCAGTACTTC

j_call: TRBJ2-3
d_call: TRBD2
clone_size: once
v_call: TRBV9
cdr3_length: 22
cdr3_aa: CASSSSQRAGRAEVVGTDTQYF
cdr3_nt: TGTGCCAGCAGCAGCTCCCAGCGCGCGGGGAGGGCCGAGGTCGTTGGGACAGATACGCAGTATTTT

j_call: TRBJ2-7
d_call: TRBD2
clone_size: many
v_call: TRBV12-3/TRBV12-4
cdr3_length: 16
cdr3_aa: CASSFRLAGGPHEQYF
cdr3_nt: TGTGCCAGCAGTTTCCGACTAGCGGGAGGGCCACACGAGCAGTACTTC

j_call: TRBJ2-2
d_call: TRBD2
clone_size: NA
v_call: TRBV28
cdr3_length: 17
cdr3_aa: CASSLSGLAGETGELFF
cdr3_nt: TGTGCCAGCAGTTTATCGGGACTAGCGGGAGAAACCGGGGAGCTGTTTTTT

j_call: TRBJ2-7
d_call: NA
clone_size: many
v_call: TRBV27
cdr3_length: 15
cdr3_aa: CASSLTGRGEYEQYF
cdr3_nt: TGTGCCAGCAGTTTAACGGGCAGGGGGGAATACGAGCAGTACTTC

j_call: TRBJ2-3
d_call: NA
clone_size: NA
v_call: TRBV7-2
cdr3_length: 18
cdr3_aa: CASSPEGTIGRGADTQYF
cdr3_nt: TGTGCCAGCAGCCCAGAGGGTACTATAGGGCGAGGAGCAGATACGCAGTATTTT

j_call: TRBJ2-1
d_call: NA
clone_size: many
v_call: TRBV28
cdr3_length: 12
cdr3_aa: CASSLDDLGKFF
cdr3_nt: TGTGCCAGCAGTTTGGATGACCTCGGAAAGTTCTTC

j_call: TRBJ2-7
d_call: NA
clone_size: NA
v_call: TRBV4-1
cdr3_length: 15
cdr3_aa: CASSQGPGQNYEQYF
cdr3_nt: TGCGCCAGCAGCCAAGGTCCGGGACAAAATTACGAGCAGTACTTC

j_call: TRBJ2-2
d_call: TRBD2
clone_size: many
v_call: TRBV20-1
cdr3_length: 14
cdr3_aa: CSAGIGLDTGELFF
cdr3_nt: TGCAGTGCTGGGATCGGACTAGACACCGGGGAGCTGTTTTTT

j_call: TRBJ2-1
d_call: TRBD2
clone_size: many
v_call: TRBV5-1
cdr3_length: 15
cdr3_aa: CASSWTSGSGGEQFF
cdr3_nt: TGCGCCAGCAGCTGGACTAGCGGGAGTGGTGGTGAGCAGTTCTTC

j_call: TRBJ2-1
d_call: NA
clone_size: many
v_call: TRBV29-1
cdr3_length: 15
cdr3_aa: CSTGGGQKMYNEQFF
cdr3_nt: TGCAGCACCGGGGGGGGACAGAAGATGTACAATGAGCAGTTCTTC

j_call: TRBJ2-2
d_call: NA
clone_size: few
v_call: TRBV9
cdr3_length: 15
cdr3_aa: CASSVFPGNTGELFF
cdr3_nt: TGTGCCAGCAGCGTCTTCCCAGGGAACACCGGGGAGCTGTTTTTT

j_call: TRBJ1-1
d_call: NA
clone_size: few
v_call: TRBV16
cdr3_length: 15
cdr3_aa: CASSHPTGPNTEAFF
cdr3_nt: TGTGCCAGCAGCCACCCGACAGGCCCGAACACTGAAGCTTTCTTT

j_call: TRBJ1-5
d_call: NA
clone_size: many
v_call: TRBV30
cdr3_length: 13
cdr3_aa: CAWSDNSNQPQHF
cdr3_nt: TGTGCCTGGAGTGATAATAGCAATCAGCCCCAGCATTTT

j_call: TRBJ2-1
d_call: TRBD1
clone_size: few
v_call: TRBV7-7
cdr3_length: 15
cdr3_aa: CASSPRDSSYNEQFF
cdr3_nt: TGTGCTAGCAGCCCCCGGGACAGCTCCTACAATGAGCAGTTCTTC

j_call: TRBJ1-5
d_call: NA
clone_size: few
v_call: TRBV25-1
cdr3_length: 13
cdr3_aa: CASSGAHHQPQHF
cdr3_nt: TGTGCCAGCTCCGGGGCCCATCATCAGCCCCAGCATTTT